Listed below are T cell receptor beta chains from one sample, sequenced in a study of T cells expressing NK-cell markers. TCRdb reprocessed the 5' RACE reads and reports one entry per CDR3 protein, with no DNA. This table holds about 550,000 distinct CDR3 sequences. The sample consisted of blood T cells: a sorted CD56 or NKG2C T cell subset, CD4+ or CD8+ T cells, or bulk PBMC T cells (not recorded which). These receptors all stem from a man aged 18 to 30 in good health. Each CDR3 is given with its conserved first and last residue. Each record gives: J gene, V gene, CDR3 protein.

>TRBJ1-5|TRBV12-3/TRBV12-4
CASVWGGRNQPQHF
>TRBJ2-5|TRBV29-1
CSVDDIPGTGGRETQYF
>TRBJ2-3|TRBV20-1
CSAQGLGHTDTQYF
>TRBJ1-4|TRBV6-5
CASSLPQGGEEKLFF
>TRBJ2-1|TRBV24-1
CATSDAVAETYNEQFF
>TRBJ2-7|TRBV5-1
CASSLGTREYEQYF
>TRBJ2-3|TRBV4-1
CASSQVGSVTDTQYF
>TRBJ2-7|TRBV7-2
CASSLGSLTYEQYF
>TRBJ2-1|TRBV10-3
CAISAGLARYNEQFF
>TRBJ2-1|TRBV12-3/TRBV12-4
CASSPGTGANEQFF
>TRBJ1-1|TRBV20-1
CSAVTGADTEAFF
>TRBJ2-3|TRBV6-5
CASSYYKGPTDTQYF
>TRBJ2-5|TRBV7-2
CASSAAVAGFGETQYF
>TRBJ1-5|TRBV20-1
CSAREDAALSGPQHF
>TRBJ2-1|TRBV24-1
CATSDRGKSYNEQFF
>TRBJ2-1|TRBV4-2
CASSQDHTRSGQFF
>TRBJ2-2|TRBV11-1
CASSLRVGLAGLTGELFF
>TRBJ2-4|TRBV7-6
CASSEGPEGIQYF
>TRBJ2-3|TRBV7-2
CASSLALATRTDTQYF
>TRBJ2-2|TRBV30
CAWSGGQGPGELFF
>TRBJ2-1|TRBV12-3/TRBV12-4
CASSYWTTPEHEQFF
>TRBJ2-1|TRBV2
CASSGLRSYNEQFF
>TRBJ1-5|TRBV5-1
CASSLGQPDQPQHF
>TRBJ2-1|TRBV11-1
CASREAGGPSYNEQFF
>TRBJ2-5|TRBV10-1
CASSESGGQETQYF
>TRBJ2-3|TRBV7-6
CASSTHRGTHSTDTQYF
>TRBJ2-1|TRBV5-6
CASSTPLAVNYNEQFF
>TRBJ2-2|TRBV7-9
CASSLPGDLRTGELFF
>TRBJ2-1|TRBV15
CATSSPKRQPNEQFF
>TRBJ2-2|TRBV9
CASSSRLNTGELFF
>TRBJ2-7|TRBV23-1
CASSTTGTPRYEQYF
>TRBJ1-5|TRBV2
CASSETGQNNQPQHF
>TRBJ1-1|TRBV7-2
CASSPRGNLDGRNTEAFF
>TRBJ1-1|TRBV19
CASSIRDRGVTEAFF
>TRBJ2-2|TRBV7-9
CASSKDLGNGELFF
>TRBJ2-5|TRBV5-6
CASSPGLAGGSRETQYF
>TRBJ2-3|TRBV27
CASSGLQGRTQYF
>TRBJ2-1|TRBV5-1
CASTRSGNEQFF
>TRBJ2-2|TRBV20-1
CSAHKSENTGELFF
>TRBJ1-1|TRBV7-9
CASSFGASSTEAFF